This TCR beta chain was sequenced during a study of T cell changes during pregnancy in multiple sclerosis. Between the trimmed V and J ends, which lost 6 bases and 11 bases, there was a span of 14 bases. The CDR3 contains 12 residues. Germline V gene sequence: CDR1 SEHNR, CDR2 FQNEAQ (reference sequence). Sequenced by immunoSEQ multiplex PCR; TCRdb stores in-frame clones only, minus some. The profile shows about 77,000 clones, 90% to 95% of them singletons. Sample: peripheral blood, taken after pregnancy. This chain joins TRBV7-9 and TRBJ2-1; a weak D match, TRBD2 (6 bases). The sequence derives from a female donor in good health, enrolled as a control in a pregnancy study. Here the CDR3 DNA reads TGTGCCAGCAGGGTCGGGCGGGGCCAGCAGTTCTTC. Its protein is CASRVGRGQQFF.